Below are 4 T cell receptor beta chains sequenced from a single sample in a study of T cells after yellow fever vaccination. TCRdb called the 5' RACE reads again in MiXCR, with one record for every CDR3 protein. The sample has 310,000 or so distinct CDR3 sequences; roughly 4% are singletons. The sample was PBMCs, taken on the day of the yellow fever booster vaccination. The receptors shown here come from a man between 18 and 35 years old who received the YFV17D yellow fever vaccine.

V is TRBV5-1 and J is TRBJ1-4, with unresolved D. V was pared by 0 bases and J by 1 base, with 4 bases between. CDR1 is SGHRS and CDR2 is YFSETQ in the germline V gene. The length of the CDR3 is 14 residues. This CDR3 reads CASSLGRTNEKLFF. CDR3 coding DNA: TGCGCCAGCAGCTTGGGTAGAACTAATGAAAAACTGTTTTTT.

The chain carries TRBV7-9 and TRBJ2-5; 8 nucleotides agree with TRBD1. The CDR3 is 18 residues long. CDR1 SEHNR and CDR2 FQNEAQ come from the germline V gene (reference sequence). Germline trimming cut 5 bases from V and 7 bases from J; bases unmatched to any gene: 21. CDR3 DNA: TGTGCCAGCAGCCCGCGCTCCGGGACAGGCGGGTATAAGGTGACCCAGTACTTC. As protein: CASSPRSGTGGYKVTQYF.

This clonotype showed up many times. The chain employs TRBV7-2 and TRBJ1-3; no reliable D call. Trimming removed 6 bases from V and 2 bases from J, with 11 bases in between. The CDR3 contains 14 residues. Germline CDR1 reads SGHTA; CDR2 reads FQGNSA. The CDR3 nucleotides read TGTGCCAGCAGTGCTCCTAGCCCTGGAAACACCATATATTTT. This codes for CASSAPSPGNTIYF.

This clonotype was seen at least ten times. The chain uses TRBV7-2 and TRBJ2-1; D call uncertain. The germline V gene has CDR1 SGHTA and CDR2 FQGNSA. This CDR3 has 13 residues. Trimming removed 1 base from V and 2 bases from J, with 3 bases in between. The CDR3 reads CASSLDPYNEQFF. In nucleotides, the CDR3 is TGTGCCAGCAGCTTAGATCCCTACAATGAGCAGTTCTTC. The variable domain in full, with the rest retrieved from reference TRBV7-2 and TRBJ2-1, is GAGVSQSPSNKVTEKGKDVELRCDPISGHTALYWYRQSLGQGLEFLIYFQGNSAPDKSGLPSDRFSAERTGGSVSTLTIQRTQQEDSAVYLCASSLDPYNEQFFGPGTRLTVL.